This T cell receptor beta chain came from a study of blood T cell repertoires in COVID-19. Looking at the study overall: Researchers got acute and convalescent COVID-19 samples from the United States, Italy and Spain. PBMCs, B-cell-depleted T cells, or T cells were the source of the cDNA or gDNA that made up the material.

Original data processing: Reference gene primer amplification gave estimated nucleated cell counts. Produced via immunoSEQ multiplex PCR; TCRdb's table is partial and in-frame only. Clonal size and the V and J genes are those of that table, whereas D and trimming came from the DNA. The sample yields about 33,000 clones, 85% to 90% seen once. There are 15 residues in the CDR3. V lost 4 bases to trimming and J lost 4 bases; unmatched junction nucleotides: 10. CDR1 and CDR2 (germline): SGDLS, YYNGEE. This clonotype originated in a human donor in a cohort sampled during active COVID-19. This chain connects TRBV9 to TRBJ2-7, with 8 bases matching TRBD2. The sample consisted of peripheral blood. The CDR3 coding sequence is TGTGCCAGCAGCCCATGGGGAAGCGGGGGATACGAGCAGTACTTC. It translates to CASSPWGSGGYEQYF.